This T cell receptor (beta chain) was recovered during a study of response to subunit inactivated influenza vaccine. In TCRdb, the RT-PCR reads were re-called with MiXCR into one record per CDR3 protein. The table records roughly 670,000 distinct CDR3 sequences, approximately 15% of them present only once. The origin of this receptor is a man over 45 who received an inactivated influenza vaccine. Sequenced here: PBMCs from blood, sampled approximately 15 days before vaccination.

The CDR3 coding sequence is TGTGCCAGCAGCTTTGGGACTAGCGGGAGGTTCCGCTCCTACAATGAGCAGTTCTTC. It codes for CASSFGTSGRFRSYNEQFF. The chain joins TRBV11-2 to TRBJ2-1, with TRBD2 matching 15 bases. The CDR3 extends over 19 amino acids. From germline, CDR1 is SGHAT and CDR2 FQNNGV. Losses at the gene ends were 3 bases for V and 0 bases for J; bases not matched to a gene: 6.